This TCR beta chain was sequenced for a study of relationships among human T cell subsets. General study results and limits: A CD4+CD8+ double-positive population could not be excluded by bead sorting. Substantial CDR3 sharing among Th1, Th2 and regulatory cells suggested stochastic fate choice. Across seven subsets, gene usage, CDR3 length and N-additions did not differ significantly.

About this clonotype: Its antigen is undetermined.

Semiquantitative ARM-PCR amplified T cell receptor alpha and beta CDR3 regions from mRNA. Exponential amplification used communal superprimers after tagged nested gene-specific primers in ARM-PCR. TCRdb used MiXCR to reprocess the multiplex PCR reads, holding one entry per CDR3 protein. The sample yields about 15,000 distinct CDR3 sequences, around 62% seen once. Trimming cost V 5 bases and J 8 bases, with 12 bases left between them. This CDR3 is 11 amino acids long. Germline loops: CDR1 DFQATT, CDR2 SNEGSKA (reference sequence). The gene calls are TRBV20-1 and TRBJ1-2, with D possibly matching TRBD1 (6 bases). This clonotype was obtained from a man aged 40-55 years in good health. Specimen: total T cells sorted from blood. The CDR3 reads CSARGDRGYTF. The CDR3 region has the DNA TGCAGTGCTCGAGGAGACAGGGGCTACACCTTC.